Presented here are 18 T cell receptor beta chains from one specimen sequenced in a study of early stage breast cancer tumors. TCRdb's table, derived via immunoSEQ multiplex PCR, lists solely in-frame clones and lacks some. The sample has about 3,600 clones; 65% to 80% are singletons. The sample consisted of breast tumor tissue. These receptors were collected from a person between 35 and 49 years old with breast cancer.

The chain couples TRBV5-1 to TRBJ2-5; D possibly corresponds to TRBD2 (6 bases). Trimming pared 1 base from V and 5 bases from J, leaving 12 bases between. CDR1 is SGHRS, CDR2 YFSETQ, per germline. The CDR3 totals 14 residues. The CDR3 nucleotides are TGCGCCAGCAGCTTGTGGGCGGGACGCGAGACCCAGTACTTC. This sequence encodes CASSLWAGRETQYF.

This chain links TRBV28 with TRBJ2-3; D not certain. The CDR3 covers 17 residues. V was trimmed by 8 bases and J by 0 bases, leaving 21 bases between them. The germline CDR1 and CDR2 sequences are MDHEN and SYDVKM. CDR3 in amino acids: CASPPRASRFSTDTQYF. In DNA, the CDR3 is TGTGCCAGCCCTCCACGGGCTAGTCGTTTTAGCACAGATACGCAGTATTTT.

This chain joins TRBV4-1 and TRBJ1-2; TRBD1 matches at 8 bases. J gave up 2 bases and V 4 bases, and 6 bases lay outside the gene matches. The V gene's germline CDR1 is MGHRA and CDR2 YSYEKL. CDR3 length: 15 residues. The CDR3 spells CASSPRRQGNYGYTF. CDR3 coding DNA: TGCGCCAGCAGCCCCCGAAGACAGGGGAACTATGGCTACACCTTC.

This clone was seen a few times. V usage is TRBV7-9 and J usage is TRBJ1-1, with TRBD1 as a possible D gene (5 bases). There are 16 residues in the CDR3. Trimming cost V 8 bases and J 1 base, with 20 bases left between them. Germline loops: CDR1 SEHNR, CDR2 FQNEAQ (reference sequence). CDR3 sequence (DNA): TGTGCCAGCGGTTCTACGCTGAGACAGACGAACACTGAAGCTTTCTTT. As protein: CASGSTLRQTNTEAFF.

This rearrangement joins TRBV11-2 to TRBJ2-7; no reliable D call. Germline CDR1 and CDR2: SGHAT and FQNNGV. The CDR3 is made up of 13 amino acids. The V end lost 2 bases, the J end lost 2 bases, and 7 bases lay between the germline ends. The CDR3, as DNA: TGTGCCAGCAGCTTAAACAAACCCTACGAGCAGTACTTC. This sequence encodes CASSLNKPYEQYF.

Within the sample, this clone is medium-sized. The chain links TRBV7-3 to TRBJ2-5; D might be TRBD1 or TRBD2, each matching 5 bases. The CDR3 runs to 13 residues. The germline V gene has CDR1 SGHTA and CDR2 FQGTGA. Trimming removed 6 bases from V and 5 bases from J, with 13 bases in between. CDR3 loop: CASSQGGWETQYF. As DNA, the CDR3 is TGTGCCAGCAGTCAGGGCGGGTGGGAGACCCAGTACTTC.

The rearrangement uses TRBV19 and TRBJ2-1; TRBD2 aligns across 9 bases. Per the germline V gene, CDR1 is LNHDA and CDR2 is SQIVND (reference sequence). V lost 7 bases, J lost 6 bases, and 4 bases stayed unmatched. The CDR3 is 13 amino acids. In nucleotides, the CDR3 is TGTGCCAGTACTGCGGGAGGGCCCAATGAGCAGTTCTTC. Residues: CASTAGGPNEQFF.

By share, this clone counts as large. V usage is TRBV4-1 and J usage is TRBJ2-2; D unresolved. Per the germline V gene, CDR1 is MGHRA and CDR2 is YSYEKL. V lost 0 bases and J lost 3, with 8 bases in between. The CDR3 sequence is 15 residues long. In nucleotides, the CDR3 is TGCGCCAGCAGCCAAGAGTTTGCCTACACCGGGGAGCTGTTTTTT. Protein product: CASSQEFAYTGELFF.

The V and J genes are TRBV5-4 and TRBJ2-1, with TRBD2 matching 11 bases. The germline CDR1 and CDR2 sequences are SGHNT and YYREEE (reference sequence). Losses at the gene ends were 0 bases for V and 5 bases for J; bases not matched to a gene: 4. This CDR3 has 16 residues. CDR3 sequence reads: CASSLAGTSGHNEQFF. In DNA, the CDR3 is TGTGCCAGCAGCTTGGCCGGGACTAGCGGACACAATGAGCAGTTCTTC. Drawing the rest from reference TRBV5-4 and TRBJ2-1, the complete variable domain is ETGVTQSPTHLIKTRGQQVTLRCSSQSGHNTVSWYQQALGQGPQFIFQYYREEENGRGNFPPRFSGLQFPNYSSELNVNALELDDSALYLCASSLAGTSGHNEQFFGPGTRLTVL.

This clone appeared once. The rearrangement links TRBV7-3 to TRBJ2-2; TRBD1 aligns across 12 bases. The CDR3 is 16 residues long. Trimming cost V 1 base and J 6 bases; bases outside gene matches: 3. CDR1 SGHTA and CDR2 FQGTGA come from the germline V gene. The CDR3 sequence is CASSLMGQGAAGELFF. CDR3 bases: TGTGCCAGCAGCTTAATGGGACAGGGGGCGGCCGGGGAGCTGTTTTTT. The full variable domain, with the rest looked up from reference TRBV7-3 and TRBJ2-2, is GAGVSQTPSNKVTEKGKYVELRCDPISGHTALYWYRQSLGQGPEFLIYFQGTGAADDSGLPNDRFFAVRPEGSVSTLKIQRTERGDSAVYLCASSLMGQGAAGELFFGEGSRLTVL.

The genes are TRBV19 and TRBJ2-3; 7 nucleotides match TRBD2. V lost 6 bases and J lost 1; bases outside the gene matches: 4. Germline loops: CDR1 LNHDA, CDR2 SQIVND (reference sequence). The CDR3 totals 14 residues. DNA of the CDR3: TGTGCCAGTAGCCGCGGGAGTCGCACAGATACGCAGTATTTT. The encoded protein is CASSRGSRTDTQYF.

The chain carries TRBV29-1 and TRBJ2-1; D not resolved. This CDR3 comprises 13 residues. V lost 4 bases and J 4 bases, leaving 11 bases between the germline ends. Looked up from germline, CDR1 is SQVTM and CDR2 is ANQGSEA. The CDR3: CSVASPLYNEQFF. CDR3 nucleotides: TGCAGCGTTGCCTCTCCCCTATACAATGAGCAGTTCTTC.

This clone was seen only a few times. This chain connects TRBV7-2 to TRBJ2-3, with D tentatively TRBD2 (5 bases). Trimming took off 3 bases at V and 0 bases at J, with 13 bases between the two ends. CDR1 and CDR2 (germline): SGHTA, FQGNSA. This CDR3 contains 16 residues. The CDR3 sequence: CASSFGLGSSTDTQYF. CDR3 nucleotide sequence: TGTGCCAGCAGCTTCGGACTGGGTTCTAGCACAGATACGCAGTATTTT.

The J gene is TRBJ2-2, the V gene TRBV10-3, with 8 bases aligning to TRBD1. V dropped 10 bases and J dropped 7; count of bases not matched to a gene: 11. The CDR3 covers 14 residues. Germline V CDR1 and CDR2: ENHRY, SYGVKD. The CDR3 bases are TGTGCCACCAATCCGACAGGGGCGAACGGGGAGCTGTTTTTT. Protein product: CATNPTGANGELFF.

The chain links TRBV18 to TRBJ2-5; 11 nucleotides match TRBD2. Germline V CDR1 and CDR2: KGHSH, LQKENI. J lost 4 bases, V lost 3 bases, and 7 bases had no gene match. The CDR3 consists of 16 residues. The CDR3 loop reads CASSPLTSGSGETQYF. Written as DNA, the CDR3 is TGTGCCAGCTCACCGCTAACTAGCGGGAGTGGAGAGACCCAGTACTTC.

The table lists this clone with a few counts. The chain carries TRBV7-2 and TRBJ1-1, with TRBD1 matching over 7 bases. Germline CDR1 is SGHTA and CDR2 is FQGNSA. The CDR3 runs 18 residues. V was clipped by 3 bases and J by 4 bases; unmatched bases: 17. The CDR3 region has the DNA TGTGCCAGCAGCTTGATAGCAGTTTCCTCAGGGGGAACCACTGAAGCTTTCTTT. Translation gives CASSLIAVSSGGTTEAFF.

In nucleotides, the CDR3 is TGTGCCTCCCCCCGGGACGGCCAAGAGACCCAGTACTTC. Its protein product is CASPRDGQETQYF. The chain recombines TRBV30 with TRBJ2-5, with D tentatively TRBD1 or TRBD2 (5 bases each). Per germline, CDR1 GTSNPN and CDR2 SVGIG (reference sequence). The CDR3 sequence is 13 residues long. Trimming took 7 bases from V and 1 from J, leaving 13 bases between them.

The chain couples TRBV19 to TRBJ2-2; the D gene is possibly TRBD2 (5 bases). This CDR3 contains 16 residues. CDR1 LNHDA and CDR2 SQIVND come from the germline V gene (reference sequence). Trimming pared 0 bases from V and 5 bases from J, leaving 13 bases between. This CDR3 is CASSIEGSARTGELFF. Here the CDR3 DNA reads TGTGCCAGTAGTATAGAAGGTAGCGCTAGAACCGGGGAGCTGTTTTTT.